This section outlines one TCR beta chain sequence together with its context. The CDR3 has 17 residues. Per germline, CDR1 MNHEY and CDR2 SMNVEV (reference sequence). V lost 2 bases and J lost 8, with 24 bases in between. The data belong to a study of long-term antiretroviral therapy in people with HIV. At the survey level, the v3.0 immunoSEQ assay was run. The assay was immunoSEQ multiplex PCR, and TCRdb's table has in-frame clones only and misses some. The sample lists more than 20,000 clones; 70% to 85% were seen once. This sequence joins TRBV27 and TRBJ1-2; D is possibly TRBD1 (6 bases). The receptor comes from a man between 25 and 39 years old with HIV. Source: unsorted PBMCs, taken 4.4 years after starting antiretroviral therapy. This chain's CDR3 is CASSLRGGGPAAEGYTF. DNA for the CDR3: TGTGCCAGCAGTTTAAGGGGGGGTGGACCGGCGGCGGAAGGCTACACCTTC.